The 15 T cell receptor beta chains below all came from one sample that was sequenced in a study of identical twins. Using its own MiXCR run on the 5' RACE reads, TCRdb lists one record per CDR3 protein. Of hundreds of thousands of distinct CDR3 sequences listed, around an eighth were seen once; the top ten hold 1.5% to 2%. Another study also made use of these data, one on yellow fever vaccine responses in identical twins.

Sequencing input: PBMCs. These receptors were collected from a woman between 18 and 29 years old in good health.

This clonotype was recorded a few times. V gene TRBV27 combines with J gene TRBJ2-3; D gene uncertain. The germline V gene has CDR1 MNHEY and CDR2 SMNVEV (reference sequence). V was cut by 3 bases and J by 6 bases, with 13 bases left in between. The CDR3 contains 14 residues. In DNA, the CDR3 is TGTGCCAGCAGTTTCCAATCGACCGGGGATACGCAGTATTTT. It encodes CASSFQSTGDTQYF.

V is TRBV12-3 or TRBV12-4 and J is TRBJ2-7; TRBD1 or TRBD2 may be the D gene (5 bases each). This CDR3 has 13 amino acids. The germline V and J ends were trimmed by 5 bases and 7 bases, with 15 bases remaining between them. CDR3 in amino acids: CASSPGTVGEQYV. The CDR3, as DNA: TGTGCCAGCAGTCCGGGGACCGTTGGGGAGCAGTACGTC.

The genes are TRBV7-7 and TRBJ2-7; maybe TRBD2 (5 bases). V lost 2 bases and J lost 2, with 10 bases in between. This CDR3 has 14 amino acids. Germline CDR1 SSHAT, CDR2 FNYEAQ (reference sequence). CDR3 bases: TGTGCCAGCAGCTTATACTTCGGGGCCTACGAGCAGTACTTC. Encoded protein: CASSLYFGAYEQYF.

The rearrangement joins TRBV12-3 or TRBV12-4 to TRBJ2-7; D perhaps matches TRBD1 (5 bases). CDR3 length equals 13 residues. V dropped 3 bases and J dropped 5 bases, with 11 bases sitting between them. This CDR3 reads CASSLVGPNEQYF. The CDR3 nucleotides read TGTGCCAGCAGTTTGGTGGGGCCCAACGAGCAGTACTTC.

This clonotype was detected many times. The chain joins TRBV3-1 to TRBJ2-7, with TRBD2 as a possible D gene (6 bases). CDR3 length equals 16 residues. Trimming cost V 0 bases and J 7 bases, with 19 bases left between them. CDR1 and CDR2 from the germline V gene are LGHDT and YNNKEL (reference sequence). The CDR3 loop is CASSQDRTTLFGEQYF. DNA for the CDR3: TGTGCCAGCAGCCAAGACCGGACTACCCTATTCGGGGAGCAGTACTTC.

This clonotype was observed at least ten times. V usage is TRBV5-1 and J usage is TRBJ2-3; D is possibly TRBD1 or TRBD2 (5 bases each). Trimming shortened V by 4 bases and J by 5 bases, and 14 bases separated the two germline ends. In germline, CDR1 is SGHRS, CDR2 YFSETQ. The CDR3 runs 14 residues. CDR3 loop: CASSPEGLGDTQYF. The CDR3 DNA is TGCGCCAGCAGCCCCGAGGGGTTGGGAGATACGCAGTATTTT. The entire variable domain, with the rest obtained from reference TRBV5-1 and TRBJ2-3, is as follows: KAGVTQTPRYLIKTRGQQVTLSCSPISGHRSVSWYQQTPGQGLQFLFEYFSETQRNKGNFPGRFSGRQFSNSRSEMNVSTLELGDSALYLCASSPEGLGDTQYFGPGTRLTVL.

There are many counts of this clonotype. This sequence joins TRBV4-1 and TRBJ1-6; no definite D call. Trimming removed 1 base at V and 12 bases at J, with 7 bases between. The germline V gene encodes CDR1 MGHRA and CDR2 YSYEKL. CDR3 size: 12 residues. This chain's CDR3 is CASSQGNRPLHF. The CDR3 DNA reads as TGCGCCAGCAGCCAAGGGAACCGACCCCTCCACTTT.

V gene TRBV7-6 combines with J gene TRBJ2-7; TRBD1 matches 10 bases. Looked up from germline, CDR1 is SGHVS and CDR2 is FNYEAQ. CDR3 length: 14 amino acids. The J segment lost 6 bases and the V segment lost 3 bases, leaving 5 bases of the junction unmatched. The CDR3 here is CASSLGTGVVEQYV. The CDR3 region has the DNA TGTGCCAGCAGCTTGGGGACAGGGGTTGTCGAGCAGTACGTC.

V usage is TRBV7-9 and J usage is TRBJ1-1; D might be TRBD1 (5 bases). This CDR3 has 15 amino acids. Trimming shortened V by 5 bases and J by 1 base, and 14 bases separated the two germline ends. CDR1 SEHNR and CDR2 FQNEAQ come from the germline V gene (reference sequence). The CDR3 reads CASSQWGGKNTEAFF. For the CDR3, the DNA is TGTGCCAGCAGCCAATGGGGGGGAAAGAACACTGAAGCTTTCTTT.

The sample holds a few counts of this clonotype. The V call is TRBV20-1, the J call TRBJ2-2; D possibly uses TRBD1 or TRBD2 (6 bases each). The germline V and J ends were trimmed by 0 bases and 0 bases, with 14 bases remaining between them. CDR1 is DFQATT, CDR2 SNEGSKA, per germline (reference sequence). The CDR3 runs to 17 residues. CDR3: CSARDLRDNTNTGELFF. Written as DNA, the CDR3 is TGCAGTGCTAGAGATCTGCGGGACAACACGAACACCGGGGAGCTGTTTTTT.

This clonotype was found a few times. CDR3 nucleotide sequence: TGTGCCAGCAGCCAGGCGGTTTGGGGGGCAGGGAATGAGCAGTTCTTC. This codes for CASSQAVWGAGNEQFF. This sequence joins TRBV3-1 and TRBJ2-1, with D perhaps assigned TRBD1 or TRBD2 (6 bases each). There are 16 residues in the CDR3. CDR1 is LGHDT and CDR2 is YNNKEL in the germline V gene (reference sequence). V was shortened by 3 bases and J by 7 bases, with 19 bases between the two germline ends.

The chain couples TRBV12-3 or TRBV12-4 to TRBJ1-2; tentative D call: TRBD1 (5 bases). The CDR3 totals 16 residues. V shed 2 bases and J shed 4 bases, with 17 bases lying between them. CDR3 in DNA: TGTGCCAGCAGTTTATGGGTGGGGGTCGTGGGCTATGGCTACACCTTC. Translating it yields CASSLWVGVVGYGYTF.

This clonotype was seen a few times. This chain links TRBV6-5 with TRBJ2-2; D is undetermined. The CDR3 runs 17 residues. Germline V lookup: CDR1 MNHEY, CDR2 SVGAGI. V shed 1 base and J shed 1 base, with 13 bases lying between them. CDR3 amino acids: CASSYFLPSMNTGELFF. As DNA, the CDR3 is TGTGCCAGCAGTTACTTTTTGCCTTCGATGAACACCGGGGAGCTGTTTTTT.

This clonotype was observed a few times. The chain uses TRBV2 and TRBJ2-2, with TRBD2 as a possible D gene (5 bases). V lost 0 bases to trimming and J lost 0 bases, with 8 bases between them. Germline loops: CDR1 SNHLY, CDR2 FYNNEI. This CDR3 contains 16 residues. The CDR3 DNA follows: TGTGCCAGCAGTGAAGCGGTAGCGTCGAACACCGGGGAGCTGTTTTTT. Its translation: CASSEAVASNTGELFF. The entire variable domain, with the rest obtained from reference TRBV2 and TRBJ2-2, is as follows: EPEVTQTPSHQVTQMGQEVILRCVPISNHLYFYWYRQILGQKVEFLVSFYNNEISEKSEIFDDQFSVERPDGSNFTLKIRSTKLEDSAMYFCASSEAVASNTGELFFGEGSRLTVL.

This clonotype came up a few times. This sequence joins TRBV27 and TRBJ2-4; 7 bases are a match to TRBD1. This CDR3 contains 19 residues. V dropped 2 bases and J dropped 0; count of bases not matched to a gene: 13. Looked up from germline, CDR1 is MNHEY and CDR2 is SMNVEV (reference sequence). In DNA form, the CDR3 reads TGTGCCAGCAGTTTAAATTCCCCCCGTAGGGGGCTAGCCAAAAACATTCAGTACTTC. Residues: CASSLNSPRRGLAKNIQYF.